The present entry profiles one T cell receptor (beta chain) with its context. The antigen is not known. With 4 bases removed from V and 4 bases from J, the gap between germline ends came to 8 bases. Germline lookup yields CDR1 ENHRY and CDR2 SYGVKD. The CDR3 contains 13 residues. This sample's time point: patch test 3, about 24 weeks after DPC sensitization. Treatment noted: therapeutic diphenylcyclopropenone sensitization with weekly scalp DPC. From the RACE reads, TCRdb called clonotypes with MiXCR, one entry per CDR3 protein. The sample holds about 92,000 distinct CDR3 sequences, around 9.9% seen once. The data belong to a study of human T cells and chemical hapten exposure. Study conclusions and caveats: Patch test scores rose with PT1 expanded TCR counts, a positive correlation.

The V and J genes are TRBV10-3 and TRBJ1-5; D is unresolved. This specimen was whole blood, taken in connection with sensitization to the hapten diphenylcyclopropenone (DPC). The sequence derives from a woman in her 30s with alopecia areata. Some clones in this sample may be carry-over from other donors' samples. CDR3 amino acids: CAISAGSNQPQHF. The CDR3 DNA follows: TGTGCCATCAGTGCGGGGTCAAATCAGCCCCAGCATTTT.